The 27 T cell receptor beta chains listed next were all sequenced from one sample in a study of T cells in Graves' hyperthyroidism and ophthalmopathy. Amplification targeted TCR beta CDR3 regions from RNA transcripts. The study used the HTBI primer set for a first-round RT-PCR of the TCR CDR3. TCRdb redid the calling of the multiplex PCR reads with MiXCR, one entry per CDR3 protein. The profile shows about 380,000 distinct CDR3 sequences, roughly 18% of them singletons. The specimen sequenced was blood. These TCRs come from a man between 18 and 29 years old with Graves' ophthalmopathy.

At least ten counts were recorded for this clonotype. The gene calls are TRBV2 and TRBJ2-1; D ambiguous. V was clipped by 6 bases and J by 0 bases, with 15 bases between them. The CDR3 sequence is 16 residues long. Germline assignment: CDR1 SNHLY and CDR2 FYNNEI. In DNA form, the CDR3 reads TGTGCCAGCAGCCCCTTTACCTCGAGCTCCTACAATGAGCAGTTCTTC. It is translated as CASSPFTSSSYNEQFF.

This clonotype was seen only a few times. V and J are TRBV2 and TRBJ1-3; D is unclear. Trimming shortened V by 4 bases and J by 2 bases, and 6 bases separated the two germline ends. This CDR3 is built from 13 residues. From germline, CDR1 is SNHLY and CDR2 FYNNEI. This CDR3 is CASSGSAGNTIYF. CDR3 DNA sequence: TGTGCCAGCAGTGGCTCGGCTGGAAACACCATATATTTT. Using reference TRBV2 and TRBJ1-3 for the parts outside the CDR3, the full variable domain is EPEVTQTPSHQVTQMGQEVILRCVPISNHLYFYWYRQILGQKVEFLVSFYNNEISEKSEIFDDQFSVERPDGSNFTLKIRSTKLEDSAMYFCASSGSAGNTIYFGEGSWLTVV.

This clonotype turned up a few times. The chain employs TRBV10-3 and TRBJ1-3; D gene unclear. CDR1 ENHRY and CDR2 SYGVKD come from the germline V gene. The CDR3 sequence is 17 residues long. The V end lost 0 bases, the J end lost 0 bases, and 12 bases lay between the germline ends. CDR3 DNA sequence: TGTGCCATCAGTGAGTCGCTAACTGGGAGCTCTGGAAACACCATATATTTT. Translation: CAISESLTGSSGNTIYF.

This rearrangement joins TRBV5-1 to TRBJ1-2; D remains ambiguous. Germline V gives CDR1 SGHRS, CDR2 YFSETQ. This CDR3 has 16 residues. The V and J ends lost 0 bases and 2 bases respectively, with 14 bases between them. The CDR3 DNA reads TGCGCCAGCAGCTTGGCCGCGAGACCCCAGAACTATGGCTACACCTTC. Translated: CASSLAARPQNYGYTF.

The sample holds many counts of this clonotype. J is TRBJ2-1 and V is TRBV20-1; D unclear. V lost 4 bases, J lost 3 bases, and 7 bases lay in between. The CDR3 extends over 12 amino acids. Per the germline V gene, CDR1 is DFQATT and CDR2 is SNEGSKA (reference sequence). The CDR3 region has the DNA TGCAGTGCTATGGCAGACTACAATGAGCAGTTCTTC. It encodes CSAMADYNEQFF.

This clonotype was detected ten times or more. CDR3 DNA: TGTGCCAGCAGTTTGCCCAATGAGCAGTTCTTC. Amino acid sequence: CASSLPNEQFF. The chain uses TRBV12-3 or TRBV12-4 and TRBJ2-1; D remains unclear. With 3 bases removed from V and 6 bases from J, the gap between germline ends came to 3 bases. The CDR3 has 11 residues.

Comment on this clonotype: Germline is not matched at one junction end, which may reflect a read error. J is TRBJ2-3 and V is TRBV4-1, with D perhaps assigned TRBD1 or TRBD2 (6 bases each). Germline assignment: CDR1 MGHRA and CDR2 YSYEKL. The CDR3 has 16 amino acids. CDR3 amino acids: CASSQEGGGSTDTQYF. The DNA for the CDR3 is TGTGCCAGCAGCCAAGAAGGAGGGGGAAGCACAGATACGCAGTATTTT.

Many counts were recorded for this clonotype. V is TRBV20-1 and J is TRBJ2-5, with TRBD1 as a possible D gene (6 bases). Germline V gene sequence: CDR1 DFQATT, CDR2 SNEGSKA (reference sequence). V lost 5 bases and J 2 bases, leaving 9 bases between the germline ends. The CDR3 extends over 12 amino acids. CDR3 coding DNA: TGCAGTGCTCGGACAGCTCAAGAGACCCAGTACTTC. It codes for CSARTAQETQYF.

A word on this clonotype: The junction departs from germline at one end; a sequencing error may be responsible. The chain has TRBV7-9 and TRBJ2-2; D gene ambiguous. CDR1 is SEHNR, CDR2 FQNEAQ, per germline (reference sequence). This CDR3 comprises 11 residues. CDR3 loop: CVSSLGGELFF. Written as DNA, the CDR3 is TGTGTCAGCAGCTTGGGCGGGGAGCTGTTTTTT.

This clonotype showed up many times. The chain recombines TRBV6-6 with TRBJ2-5, with D hard to call. The length of the CDR3 is 13 residues. The ends were cut back, 2 bases at V and 5 bases at J, with 9 bases in the middle. CDR1 and CDR2 from the germline V gene are MNHNY and SVGAGI (reference sequence). The CDR3 DNA follows: TGTGCCAGCAGTTACACCCGTCGGGAGACCCAGTACTTC. Translating it yields CASSYTRRETQYF.

This chain links TRBV3-1 with TRBJ1-2; TRBD1 is a possible D gene (5 bases). The V end was cut by 5 bases, the J end by 4 bases, with 11 bases between. Per germline, CDR1 LGHDT and CDR2 YNNKEL (reference sequence). The length of the CDR3 is 13 residues. The chain's CDR3 is CASSGDGVYGYTF. DNA of the CDR3: TGTGCCAGCAGCGGGGACGGGGTCTATGGCTACACCTTC.

Many counts were recorded for this clonotype. The chain couples TRBV24-1 to TRBJ2-2, with 9 positions matching TRBD1. CDR3 length: 18 residues. With V trimmed by 3 bases and J by 0 bases, 7 bases remained unmatched. Germline assignment: CDR1 KGHDR and CDR2 SFDVKD. CDR3 sequence reads: CATSDPPGQGTNTGELFF. As DNA, the CDR3 is TGTGCCACCAGTGATCCACCGGGACAGGGAACGAACACCGGGGAGCTGTTTTTT.

This clonotype was seen many times. The CDR3 here is CASSPGTFRGYTF. The CDR3 DNA reads TGTGCCAGCAGCCCTGGGACTTTTAGGGGCTACACCTTC. V is TRBV7-9 and J is TRBJ1-2; possibly TRBD1 for D (5 bases). Germline V gives CDR1 SEHNR, CDR2 FQNEAQ (reference sequence). CDR3 size: 13 residues. V was cut by 5 bases and J by 8 bases, with 15 bases left in between.

This clonotype was observed a handful of times. This sequence joins TRBV7-8 and TRBJ2-2, with a possible D match to TRBD2 (5 bases). The germline V gene encodes CDR1 SGHVS and CDR2 FQNEAQ. V was clipped by 2 bases and J by 9 bases, with 13 bases between them. This CDR3 region has 14 residues. The CDR3 loop is CASSLTRIPRELFF. CDR3 nucleotides: TGTGCCAGCAGCTTAACTAGGATTCCCCGGGAGCTGTTTTTT. The variable domain in full, with the rest retrieved from reference TRBV7-8 and TRBJ2-2, is GAGVSQSPRYKVAKRGQDVALRCDPISGHVSLFWYQQALGQGPEFLTYFQNEAQLDKSGLPSDRFFAERPEGSVSTLKIQRTQQEDSAVYLCASSLTRIPRELFFGEGSRLTVL.

This clonotype was seen a few times. The chain recombines TRBV7-9 with TRBJ2-5; no clear D. In germline, CDR1 is SEHNR, CDR2 FQNEAQ (reference sequence). The CDR3 is made up of 15 amino acids. V shed 5 bases and J shed 1 base, with 14 bases lying between them. The CDR3 DNA follows: TGTGCCAGCAGCCGCCCGGCCTTATCCCAAGAGACCCAGTACTTC. Its protein product is CASSRPALSQETQYF.

The rearrangement joins TRBV29-1 to TRBJ2-3, with a tentative D call TRBD2 (5 bases). The CDR3 has 16 residues. Between the trimmed V and J ends, which lost 6 bases and 0 bases, there was a span of 19 bases. From germline, CDR1 is SQVTM and CDR2 ANQGSEA. The CDR3 DNA follows: TGCAGCGTAGACGGGCTAGCTCACCCTAGCACAGATACGCAGTATTTT. It yields the protein CSVDGLAHPSTDTQYF.

The chain uses TRBV6-2 or TRBV6-3 and TRBJ2-2; 10 nucleotides align to TRBD1. J was trimmed by 4 bases and V by 8 bases; bases with no gene match: 4. Germline CDR1 MNHEY, CDR2 SVGEGT. CDR3 length equals 14 residues. This chain's CDR3 is CASRDRGFTGELFF. Here the CDR3 DNA reads TGTGCCAGCCGGGACAGGGGATTCACCGGGGAGCTGTTTTTT.

This clonotype was recorded at least ten times. J is TRBJ1-2 and V is TRBV5-1; TRBD1 matches 8 bases. This CDR3 is built from 14 residues. Germline lookup yields CDR1 SGHRS and CDR2 YFSETQ. V shed 6 bases and J 7 bases; nucleotides not matched to a gene: 11. The CDR3 DNA reads as TGCGCCAGCACCGAACCGGACAGGGCGAGTGGCTACACCTTC. It codes for CASTEPDRASGYTF.

The chain joins TRBV6-2 or TRBV6-3 to TRBJ2-5, with TRBD1 identical over 8 bases. The CDR3 length is 15 residues. Unmatched junction bases numbered 6, after V lost 5 bases and J lost 1 base. The germline V gene has CDR1 MNHEY and CDR2 SVGEGT. DNA of the CDR3: TGTGCCAGCAGTATCCGACAGGGGAGCCAAGAGACCCAGTACTTC. It yields the protein CASSIRQGSQETQYF.

CDR3 residues: CASNPGLVETGELFF. The CDR3, as DNA: TGTGCCAGCAATCCGGGCCTGGTGGAAACCGGGGAGCTGTTTTTT. The V gene is TRBV9, the J gene TRBJ2-2; D gene ambiguous. V lost 6 bases and J lost 5, with 17 bases in between. The germline CDR1 and CDR2 sequences are SGDLS and YYNGEE. This CDR3 is 15 amino acids long.

A remark on this clonotype: This CDR3 fails to terminate in the conserved phenylalanine or tryptophan, so it likely reflects a read error. This chain connects TRBV20-1 to TRBJ2-3, with D maybe TRBD1 (5 bases). This CDR3 is 15 amino acids long. V gave up 0 bases and J gave up 2 bases, with 12 bases separating them. Germline V CDR1 and CDR2: DFQATT, SNEGSKA (reference sequence). The chain's CDR3 is CSARDLKGPTDTQYS. The CDR3 coding sequence is TGCAGTGCTAGAGATCTAAAGGGGCCCACAGATACGCAGTATTCT.

This clonotype was observed at least ten times. This chain links TRBV7-2 with TRBJ2-3, with D unclear. Trimming cost V 7 bases and J 0 bases, with 14 bases left between them. The CDR3 runs to 15 residues. Germline V CDR1 and CDR2: SGHTA, FQGNSA. CDR3 protein: CASTQNALSTDTQYF. CDR3 DNA sequence: TGTGCCAGCACCCAGAACGCCCTAAGCACAGATACGCAGTATTTT.

This clonotype was counted at least ten times. The rearrangement uses TRBV20-1 and TRBJ1-1, with TRBD1 matching over 7 bases. Per the germline V gene, CDR1 is DFQATT and CDR2 is SNEGSKA (reference sequence). This CDR3 comprises 15 residues. Trimming removed 2 bases from V and 0 bases from J; junction bases left unmatched: 6. In DNA, the CDR3 is TGCAGTGCTAGAAATCCGGGACAGATGAACACTGAAGCTTTCTTT. Protein sequence: CSARNPGQMNTEAFF.

This chain joins TRBV12-3 or TRBV12-4 and TRBJ1-2; D ambiguous. The V end was cut by 10 bases, the J end by 8 bases, with 20 bases between. The CDR3 covers 13 residues. Here the CDR3 reads CANSMTLPRGYTF. DNA of the CDR3: TGTGCCAACAGCATGACTTTGCCGAGAGGCTACACCTTC.

The chain has TRBV27 and TRBJ1-3; 9 bases fit TRBD1. Per germline, CDR1 MNHEY and CDR2 SMNVEV (reference sequence). Unmatched junction bases numbered 4, after V lost 8 bases and J lost 2 bases. The CDR3 runs 14 residues. This CDR3 reads CASARQGAGNTIYF. The CDR3 DNA reads as TGTGCCAGCGCTAGACAGGGGGCTGGAAACACCATATATTTT.

The chain is built from TRBV5-1 and TRBJ2-1, with D tentatively TRBD1 (6 bases). Germline V CDR1 and CDR2: SGHRS, YFSETQ. V was cut by 3 bases and J by 2 bases, with 9 bases left in between. CDR3 size: 14 residues. CDR3 DNA: TGCGCCAGCAGCTCACAGGGTCCCTACAATGAGCAGTTCTTC. Translated, it gives CASSSQGPYNEQFF.

The V and J genes are TRBV2 and TRBJ1-3; tentatively, D is TRBD1 (5 bases). V lost 9 bases and J 1 base, leaving 13 bases between the germline ends. Per germline, CDR1 SNHLY and CDR2 FYNNEI. The CDR3 loop spans 14 amino acids. The CDR3: CASGTPTSGNTIYF. The CDR3 DNA reads TGTGCCAGTGGGACTCCCACGTCTGGAAACACCATATATTTT.